This T cell receptor beta chain was identified in a study of Ad26.COV2.S vaccination and SARS-CoV-2 variants. Study overall: The vaccine Ad26.COV2.S was put into the muscle once, or twice with 56 days between. Whole-study findings and limits: Estimates derived from TCR breadth and depth analyses may have underestimated total T cell responses.

Notes on this clone: No antigen is known for it.

The CDR3 has 17 amino acids. From germline, CDR1 is LNHDA and CDR2 SQIVND (reference sequence). The V end was cut by 7 bases, the J end by 0 bases, with 19 bases between. Measured with immunoSEQ multiplex PCR; TCRdb has only the in-frame clones, and not every one. This table has hundreds of thousands of clones, about 88% appearing once. Treatment defined: over 15 received Ad26.COV2.S at low or high dose, single or two shots; about 5 received placebo; per-sample allocation not given. Day 63 after the first vaccine or placebo injection was the time point for sampling. A Boston adult aged 18-55 years was the donor.

The source of this sequence is a person between 18 and 65 years old who received the Ad26.COV2.S COVID-19 vaccine or a placebo. Here the sequenced sample was peripheral blood, taken in a trial of Ad26.COV2.S vaccine versus placebo. V gene TRBV19 combines with J gene TRBJ2-1; D gene unclear. The CDR3 protein is CASTPMAQVISYNEQFF. In DNA form, the CDR3 reads TGTGCCAGTACCCCGATGGCGCAGGTAATCTCCTACAATGAGCAGTTCTTC.